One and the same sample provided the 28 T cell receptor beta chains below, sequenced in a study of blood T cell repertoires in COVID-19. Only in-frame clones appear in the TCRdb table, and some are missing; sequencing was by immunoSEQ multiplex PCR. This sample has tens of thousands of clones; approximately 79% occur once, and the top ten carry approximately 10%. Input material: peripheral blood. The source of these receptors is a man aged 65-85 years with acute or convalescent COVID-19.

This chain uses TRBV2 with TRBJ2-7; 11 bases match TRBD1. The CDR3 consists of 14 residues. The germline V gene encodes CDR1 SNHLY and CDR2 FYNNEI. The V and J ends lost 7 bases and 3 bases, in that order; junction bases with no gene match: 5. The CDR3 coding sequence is TGTGCCAGCAAGGGGGACAGGGGGGACTACGAGCAGTACTTC. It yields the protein CASKGDRGDYEQYF. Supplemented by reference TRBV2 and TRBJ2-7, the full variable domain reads EPEVTQTPSHQVTQMGQEVILRCVPISNHLYFYWYRQILGQKVEFLVSFYNNEISEKSEIFDDQFSVERPDGSNFTLKIRSTKLEDSAMYFCASKGDRGDYEQYFGPGTRLTVT.

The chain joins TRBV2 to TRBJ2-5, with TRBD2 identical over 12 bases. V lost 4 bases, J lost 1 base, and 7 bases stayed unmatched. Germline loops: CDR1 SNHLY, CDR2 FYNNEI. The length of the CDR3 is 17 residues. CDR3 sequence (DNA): TGTGCCAGCAGTGCCCGACTAGCGGGGGCCCTCCAAGAGACCCAGTACTTC. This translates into CASSARLAGALQETQYF.

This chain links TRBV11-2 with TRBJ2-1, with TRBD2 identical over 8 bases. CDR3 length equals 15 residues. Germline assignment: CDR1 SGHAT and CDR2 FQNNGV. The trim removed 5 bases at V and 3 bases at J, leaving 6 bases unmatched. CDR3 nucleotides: TGTGCCAGCAGCCCAGACGGGGGGGGCTACAATGAGCAGTTCTTC. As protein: CASSPDGGGYNEQFF.

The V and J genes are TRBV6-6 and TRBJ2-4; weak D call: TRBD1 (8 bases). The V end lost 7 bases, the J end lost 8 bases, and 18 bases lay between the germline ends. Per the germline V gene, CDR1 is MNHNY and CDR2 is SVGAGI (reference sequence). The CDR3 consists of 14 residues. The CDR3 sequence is CASTRNRGGDIQYF. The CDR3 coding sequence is TGTGCCAGCACCCGAAACAGGGGGGGGGACATTCAGTACTTC.

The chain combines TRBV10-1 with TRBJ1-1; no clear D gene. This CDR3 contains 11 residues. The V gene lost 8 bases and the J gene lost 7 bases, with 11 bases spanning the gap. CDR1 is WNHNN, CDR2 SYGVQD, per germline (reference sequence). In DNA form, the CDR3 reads TGCGCCAGCTCGAGTGGAGTTGAAGCTTTCTTT. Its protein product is CASSSGVEAFF.

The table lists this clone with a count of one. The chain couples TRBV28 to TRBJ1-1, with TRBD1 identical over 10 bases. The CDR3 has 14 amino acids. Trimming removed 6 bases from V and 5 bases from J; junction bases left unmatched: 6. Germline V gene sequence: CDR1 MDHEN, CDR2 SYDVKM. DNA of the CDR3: TGTGCCAGCAGCCTTTGGGGACAGGGGACTGAAGCTTTCTTT. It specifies CASSLWGQGTEAFF.

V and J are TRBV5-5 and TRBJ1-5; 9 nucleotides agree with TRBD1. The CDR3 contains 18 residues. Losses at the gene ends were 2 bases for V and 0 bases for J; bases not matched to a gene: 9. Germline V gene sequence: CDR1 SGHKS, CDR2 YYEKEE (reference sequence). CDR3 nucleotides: TGTGCCAGCAGCTTTCGCCTCCGGGACAGGGCTAGCAATCAGCCCCAGCATTTT. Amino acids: CASSFRLRDRASNQPQHF.

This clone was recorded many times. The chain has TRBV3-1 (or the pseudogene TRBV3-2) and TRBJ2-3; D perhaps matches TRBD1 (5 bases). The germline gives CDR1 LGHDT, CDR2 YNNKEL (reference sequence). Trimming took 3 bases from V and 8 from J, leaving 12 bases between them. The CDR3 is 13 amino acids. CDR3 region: CASSQADRLTQYF. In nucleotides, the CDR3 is TGTGCCAGCAGCCAGGCTGACAGACTTACGCAGTATTTT.

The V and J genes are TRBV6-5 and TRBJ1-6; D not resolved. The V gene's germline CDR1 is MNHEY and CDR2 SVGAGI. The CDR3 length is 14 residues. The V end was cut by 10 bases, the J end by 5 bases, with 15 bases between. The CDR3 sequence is CATGRQANNSPLHF. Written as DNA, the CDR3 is TGTGCCACCGGGAGACAAGCCAATAATTCACCCCTCCACTTT.

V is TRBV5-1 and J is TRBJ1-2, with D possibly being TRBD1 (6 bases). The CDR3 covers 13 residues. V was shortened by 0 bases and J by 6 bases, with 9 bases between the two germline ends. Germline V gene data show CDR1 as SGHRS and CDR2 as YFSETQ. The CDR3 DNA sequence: TGCGCCAGCAGCTTGGAACAGGGTGATGGCTACACCTTC. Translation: CASSLEQGDGYTF.

The DNA for the CDR3 is TGTGCCAGCGCCTCCTTAGCGCGGAATGAGCAGTTCTTC. Translated: CASASLARNEQFF. J is TRBJ2-1 and V is TRBV5-5; D is possibly TRBD2 (5 bases). Germline loops: CDR1 SGHKS, CDR2 YYEKEE (reference sequence). Deletions cut 7 bases from V and 7 bases from J, with 15 bases between. The CDR3 has 13 residues.

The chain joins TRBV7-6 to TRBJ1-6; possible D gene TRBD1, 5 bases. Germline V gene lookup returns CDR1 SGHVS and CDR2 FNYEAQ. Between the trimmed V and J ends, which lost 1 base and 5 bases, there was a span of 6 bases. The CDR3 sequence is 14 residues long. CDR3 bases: TGTGCCAGCAGCTTAGGGGGGGATAATTCACCCCTCCACTTT. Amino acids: CASSLGGDNSPLHF.

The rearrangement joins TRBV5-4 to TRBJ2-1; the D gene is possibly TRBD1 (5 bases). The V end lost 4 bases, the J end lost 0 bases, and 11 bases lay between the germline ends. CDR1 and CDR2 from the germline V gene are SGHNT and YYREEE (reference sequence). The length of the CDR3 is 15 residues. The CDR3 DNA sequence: TGTGCCAGCAGCCGCCAAAGGGGCTCCTACAATGAGCAGTTCTTC. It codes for CASSRQRGSYNEQFF.

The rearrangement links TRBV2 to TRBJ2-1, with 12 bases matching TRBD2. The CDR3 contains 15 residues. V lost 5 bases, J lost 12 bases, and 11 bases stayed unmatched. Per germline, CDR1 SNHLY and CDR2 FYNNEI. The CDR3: CASSPTSGGLRGQFF. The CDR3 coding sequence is TGTGCCAGCAGTCCGACTAGCGGGGGCCTTCGGGGGCAGTTCTTC.

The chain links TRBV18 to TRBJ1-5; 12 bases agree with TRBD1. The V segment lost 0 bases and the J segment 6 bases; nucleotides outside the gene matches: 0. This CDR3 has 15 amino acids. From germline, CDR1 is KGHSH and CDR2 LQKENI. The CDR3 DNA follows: TGTGCCAGCTCACCACCGGGACAGGGGGCTCAGCCCCAGCATTTT. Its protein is CASSPPGQGAQPQHF.

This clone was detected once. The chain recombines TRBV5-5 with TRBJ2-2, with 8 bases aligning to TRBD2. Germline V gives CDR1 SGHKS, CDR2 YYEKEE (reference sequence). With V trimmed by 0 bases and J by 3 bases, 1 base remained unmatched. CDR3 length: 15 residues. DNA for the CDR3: TGTGCCAGCAGCTTGGTCGGGGGGGACACCGGGGAGCTGTTTTTT. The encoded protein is CASSLVGGDTGELFF.

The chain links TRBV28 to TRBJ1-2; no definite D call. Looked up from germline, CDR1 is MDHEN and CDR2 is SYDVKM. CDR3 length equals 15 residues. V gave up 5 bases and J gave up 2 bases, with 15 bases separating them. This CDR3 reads CASSPEGEGNYGYTF. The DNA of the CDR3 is TGTGCCAGCAGTCCCGAAGGTGAGGGAAACTATGGCTACACCTTC.

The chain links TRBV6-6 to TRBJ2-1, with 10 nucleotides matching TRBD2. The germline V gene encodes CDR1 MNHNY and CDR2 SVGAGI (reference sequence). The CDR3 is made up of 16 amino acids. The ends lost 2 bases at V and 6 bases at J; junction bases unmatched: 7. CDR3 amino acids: CASSYGAGGLFNEQFF. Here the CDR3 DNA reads TGTGCCAGCAGTTACGGAGCGGGGGGGCTTTTCAATGAGCAGTTCTTC.

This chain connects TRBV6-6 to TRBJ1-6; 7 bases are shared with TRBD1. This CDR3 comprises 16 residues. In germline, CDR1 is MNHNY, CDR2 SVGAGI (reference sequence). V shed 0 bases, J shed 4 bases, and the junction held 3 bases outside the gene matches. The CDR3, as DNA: TGTGCCAGCAGTTACTCGCCGACAGGGTATAATTCACCCCTCCACTTT. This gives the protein CASSYSPTGYNSPLHF.

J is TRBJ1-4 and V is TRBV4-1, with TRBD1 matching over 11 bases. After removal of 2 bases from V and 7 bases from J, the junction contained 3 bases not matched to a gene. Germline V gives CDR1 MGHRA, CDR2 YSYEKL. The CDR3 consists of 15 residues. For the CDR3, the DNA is TGCGCCAGCAGCCAAAGCGGGACAGGGGGTGAAAAACTGTTTTTT. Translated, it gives CASSQSGTGGEKLFF.

CDR3: CASSFRDGYTF. The CDR3, as DNA: TGTGCCAGCAGTTTCAGGGATGGCTACACCTTC. The chain employs TRBV28 and TRBJ1-2; perhaps TRBD1 as D (5 bases). The V gene's germline CDR1 is MDHEN and CDR2 SYDVKM. The length of the CDR3 is 11 residues. V lost 3 bases to trimming and J lost 6 bases, with 5 bases between them.

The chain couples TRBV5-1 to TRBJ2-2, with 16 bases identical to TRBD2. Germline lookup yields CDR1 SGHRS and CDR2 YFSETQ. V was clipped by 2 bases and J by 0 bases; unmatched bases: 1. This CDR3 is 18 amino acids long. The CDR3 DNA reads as TGCGCCAGCAGCTTCGGGACTAGCGGGGGGGCGAACACCGGGGAGCTGTTTTTT. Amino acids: CASSFGTSGGANTGELFF.

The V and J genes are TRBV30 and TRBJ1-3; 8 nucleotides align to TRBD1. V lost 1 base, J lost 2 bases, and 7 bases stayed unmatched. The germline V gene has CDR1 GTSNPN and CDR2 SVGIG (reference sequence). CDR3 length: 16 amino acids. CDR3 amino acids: CAWSGGDRNPGNTIYF. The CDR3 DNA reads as TGTGCCTGGAGTGGAGGGGACAGGAATCCTGGAAACACCATATATTTT.

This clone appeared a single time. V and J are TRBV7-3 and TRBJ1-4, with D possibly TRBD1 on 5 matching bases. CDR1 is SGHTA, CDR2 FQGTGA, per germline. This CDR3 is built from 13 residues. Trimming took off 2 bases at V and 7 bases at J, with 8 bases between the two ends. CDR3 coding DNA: TGTGCCAGCAGCTTACAGCAGGGTGAAAAACTGTTTTTT. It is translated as CASSLQQGEKLFF.

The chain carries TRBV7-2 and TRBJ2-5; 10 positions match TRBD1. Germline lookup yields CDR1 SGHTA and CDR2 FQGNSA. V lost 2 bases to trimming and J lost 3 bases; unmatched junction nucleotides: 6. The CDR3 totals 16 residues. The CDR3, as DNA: TGTGCCAGCAGCTTATCATGGACAGGGGGGAAAGAGACCCAGTACTTC. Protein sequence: CASSLSWTGGKETQYF.

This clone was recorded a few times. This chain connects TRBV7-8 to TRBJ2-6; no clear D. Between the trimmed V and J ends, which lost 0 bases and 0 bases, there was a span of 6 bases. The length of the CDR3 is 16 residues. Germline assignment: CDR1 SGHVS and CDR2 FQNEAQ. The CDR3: CASSLARISGANVLTF. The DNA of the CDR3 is TGTGCCAGCAGCTTAGCGAGGATCTCTGGGGCCAACGTCCTGACTTTC.

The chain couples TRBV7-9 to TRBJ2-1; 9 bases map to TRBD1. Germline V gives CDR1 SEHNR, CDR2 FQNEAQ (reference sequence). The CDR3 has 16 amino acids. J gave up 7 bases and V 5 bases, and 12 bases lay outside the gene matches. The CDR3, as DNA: TGTGCCAGCAGCCCGTCCAGGACAGGGGTTAGAAATGAGCAGTTCTTC. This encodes CASSPSRTGVRNEQFF.

In DNA form, the CDR3 reads TGTGCCAGCAGCTCCCACCGGACAGGGGCCGGGGAGCTGTTTTTT. It is translated as CASSSHRTGAGELFF. The rearrangement uses TRBV7-3 and TRBJ2-2; 9 nucleotides agree with TRBD1. The junction had 6 bases not matched to a gene; V was cut back by 4 bases and J by 6 bases. The CDR3 consists of 15 residues. CDR1 SGHTA and CDR2 FQGTGA come from the germline V gene.